A single sample is the source of the 21 T cell receptor beta chains below, sequenced in a study of STAT3 mutations in large granular lymphocyte leukemia. Study findings and constraints: At least one immunodominant TCR beta clonotype appeared in every T-cell large granular lymphocyte leukemia patient.

TCRdb's table, derived via immunoSEQ multiplex PCR, lists solely in-frame clones and lacks some. The sample holds approximately 4,300 clones, 45% to 55% seen once. What these receptors recognize is not known. Sequencing was performed on peripheral blood mononuclear cells. Every receptor here comes from a man in his 60s with T-cell large granular lymphocyte leukemia. Some clones in this sample may be carry-over from other donors' samples.

Notes on this clone: At one of its ends the junction is not consistent with the germline gene, which may arise from a read error. Here the CDR3 reads CASSVGGRLPTF. CDR3 DNA: TGTGCCAGCTCAGTAGGTGGACGGCTCCCCACCTTC. The genes are TRBV18 and TRBJ2-7; D unclear. Germline-derived CDR1 and CDR2 are KGHSH and LQKENI. The CDR3 is made up of 12 amino acids.

This clone appeared a single time. The chain recombines TRBV30 with TRBJ2-3; D may be TRBD2 (5 bases). CDR1 and CDR2 from the germline V gene are GTSNPN and SVGIG (reference sequence). The ends were cut back, 5 bases at V and 5 bases at J, with 17 bases in the middle. The CDR3 extends over 14 amino acids. The chain's CDR3 is CAWGQNRGLDTQYF. In DNA, the CDR3 is TGTGCCTGGGGCCAGAATCGGGGTCTAGATACGCAGTATTTT.

This clone was observed a handful of times. The chain combines TRBV20-1 with TRBJ2-7, with no clear D. In germline, CDR1 is DFQATT, CDR2 SNEGSKA (reference sequence). The CDR3 extends over 11 amino acids. V lost 0 bases, J lost 3 bases, and 3 bases lay in between. The CDR3 here is CSARDGYEQYF. The CDR3 DNA sequence: TGCAGTGCTAGAGATGGCTACGAGCAGTACTTC.

The CDR3 is CASSLDGIGRETQYF. The CDR3 DNA follows: TGCGCCAGCAGCTTGGATGGGATCGGCCGGGAGACCCAGTACTTC. V usage is TRBV5-1 and J usage is TRBJ2-5; D is undetermined. The CDR3 extends over 15 amino acids. Germline V lookup: CDR1 SGHRS, CDR2 YFSETQ. Between the trimmed V and J ends, which lost 0 bases and 5 bases, there was a span of 14 bases.

The chain couples TRBV29-1 to TRBJ1-2, with 8 bases identical to TRBD1. Germline V gives CDR1 SQVTM, CDR2 ANQGSEA. J gave up 8 bases and V 4 bases, and 6 bases lay outside the gene matches. This CDR3 contains 12 residues. This CDR3 is CSVGDRLEGYTF. The CDR3 DNA reads TGCAGCGTTGGGGACAGGCTGGAAGGCTACACCTTC. Based on the CDR3 plus reference TRBV29-1 and TRBJ1-2, the full variable domain is SAVISQKPSRDICQRGTSLTIQCQVDSQVTMMFWYRQQPGQSLTLIATANQGSEATYESGFVIDKFPISRPNLTFSTLTVSNMSPEDSSIYLCSVGDRLEGYTFGSGTRLTVV.

The V and J genes are TRBV18 and TRBJ1-6; D ambiguous. V lost 3 bases, J lost 8 bases, and 14 bases lay in between. The length of the CDR3 is 15 residues. Germline CDR1 is KGHSH and CDR2 is LQKENI. CDR3 sequence (DNA): TGTGCCAGCTCACCTTCACAGACAAGCTATTCACCCCTCCACTTT. This codes for CASSPSQTSYSPLHF.

The chain combines TRBV18 with TRBJ2-1; 13 nucleotides line up with TRBD2. J gave up 10 bases and V 3 bases, and 9 bases lay outside the gene matches. The CDR3 totals 16 residues. Germline V gene data show CDR1 as KGHSH and CDR2 as LQKENI. The CDR3 bases are TGTGCCAGCTCACCGATTAAAGGACTAGCGGGAGAGGAGCAGTTCTTC. Amino acids: CASSPIKGLAGEEQFF.

The chain employs TRBV6-6 and TRBJ1-6; D gene uncertain. V was pared by 6 bases and J by 6 bases, with 15 bases between. This CDR3 is 15 amino acids long. CDR1 and CDR2 (germline): MNHNY, SVGAGI (reference sequence). The CDR3 region is CASSAPLDFNSPLHF. The CDR3 region has the DNA TGTGCCAGCAGCGCCCCGTTGGACTTTAATTCACCCCTCCACTTT.

This clone was observed a handful of times. The chain combines TRBV30 with TRBJ1-2; no clear D. This CDR3 region has 13 residues. Looked up from germline, CDR1 is GTSNPN and CDR2 is SVGIG (reference sequence). Deletions cut 5 bases from V and 4 bases from J, with 14 bases between. The CDR3 protein is CAWGPTGSYGYTF. The CDR3 DNA sequence: TGTGCCTGGGGGCCAACTGGTAGCTATGGCTACACCTTC.

The table lists this clone with a count of one. This chain links TRBV5-6 with TRBJ1-2, with TRBD1 matching 8 bases. Germline CDR1 is SGHDT and CDR2 is YYEEEE. The CDR3 consists of 15 residues. J lost 6 bases, V lost 3 bases, and 10 bases had no gene match. The DNA of the CDR3 is TGTGCCAGCAGCTCTCGGGGACAGGTATTAGATGGCTACACCTTC. Its protein is CASSSRGQVLDGYTF.

The J gene is TRBJ1-2, the V gene TRBV7-9, with no clear D. Germline V gene data show CDR1 as SEHNR and CDR2 as FQNEAQ (reference sequence). The CDR3 totals 14 residues. For the CDR3, the DNA is TGTGTGGGCGGAGGGTTACTGCCTAACTATGGCTACACCTTC. It specifies CVGGGLLPNYGYTF.

In its sample, this clone was seen a few times. The chain employs TRBV4-2 and TRBJ2-2, with D unresolved. Between the trimmed V and J ends, which lost 3 bases and 6 bases, there was a span of 8 bases. The germline V gene encodes CDR1 LGHNA and CDR2 YNFKEQ. The CDR3 extends over 13 amino acids. The CDR3 loop is CASSHDPSGELFF. The CDR3 nucleotides read TGTGCCAGCAGCCACGACCCATCCGGGGAGCTGTTTTTT.

The chain recombines TRBV30 with TRBJ2-1, with 11 bases identical to TRBD2. The CDR3 is 14 residues long. V lost 5 bases and J lost 4; bases outside the gene matches: 4. The germline V gene encodes CDR1 GTSNPN and CDR2 SVGIG (reference sequence). CDR3 protein: CAWARLAGYNEQFF. Written as DNA, the CDR3 is TGTGCCTGGGCCAGACTAGCGGGGTACAATGAGCAGTTCTTC.

This chain connects TRBV15 to TRBJ1-4, with D unresolved. Germline V CDR1 and CDR2: LNHNV, YYDKDF (reference sequence). V was pared by 5 bases and J by 1 base, with 14 bases between. This CDR3 contains 16 residues. The CDR3 region is CATSSENGKTNEKLFF. Here the CDR3 DNA reads TGTGCCACCAGCTCAGAGAACGGGAAAACTAATGAAAAACTGTTTTTT.

This clone was seen a single time. This sequence joins TRBV7-8 and TRBJ1-2; D is uncertain. This CDR3 has 15 residues. Germline CDR1 SGHVS, CDR2 FQNEAQ. Trimming cost V 4 bases and J 4 bases, with 16 bases left between them. The CDR3 protein is CASSSYRYPFYGYTF. The CDR3 bases are TGTGCCAGCAGCTCCTACCGGTACCCCTTCTATGGCTACACCTTC.

In its sample, this clone was seen a few times. This chain joins TRBV30 and TRBJ2-2; D remains ambiguous. Germline-derived CDR1 and CDR2 are GTSNPN and SVGIG (reference sequence). This CDR3 spans 14 amino acids. V was pared by 1 base and J by 2 bases, with 8 bases between. The CDR3 region is CAWSGDFNTGELFF. For the CDR3, the DNA is TGTGCCTGGAGTGGTGACTTCAACACCGGGGAGCTGTTTTTT.

The chain employs TRBV5-1 and TRBJ2-1, with D possibly TRBD2 on 5 matching bases. The ends were cut back, 4 bases at V and 14 bases at J, with 22 bases in the middle. Germline CDR1 and CDR2: SGHRS and YFSETQ. This CDR3 spans 14 amino acids. Here the CDR3 DNA reads TGCGCCAGCAGCAGGGCACGTGAGAGCGGCGGTGAGTTCTTC. Residues: CASSRARESGGEFF.

The V and J genes are TRBV5-1 and TRBJ2-5; D is possibly TRBD2 (7 bases). The ends were cut back, 4 bases at V and 7 bases at J, with 14 bases in the middle. Germline CDR1 reads SGHRS; CDR2 reads YFSETQ. The CDR3 sequence is 13 residues long. DNA for the CDR3: TGCGCCAGCAGCCGCGGGGGCGAGGGGACCCAGTACTTC. The encoded protein is CASSRGGEGTQYF.

The rearrangement uses TRBV5-6 and TRBJ2-5, with 12 bases fitting TRBD2. This CDR3 has 14 residues. V lost 7 bases to trimming and J lost 1 base; unmatched junction nucleotides: 2. Germline V gene sequence: CDR1 SGHDT, CDR2 YYEEEE. CDR3 in amino acids: CASRTSGAQETQYF. The CDR3 nucleotides read TGTGCCAGCCGGACTAGCGGGGCCCAAGAGACCCAGTACTTC.

This clone is a singleton in its sample. The chain uses TRBV30 and TRBJ2-7, with 8 bases identical to TRBD1. V shed 0 bases, J shed 2 bases, and the junction held 0 bases outside the gene matches. The CDR3 has 13 amino acids. The germline V gene encodes CDR1 GTSNPN and CDR2 SVGIG (reference sequence). The DNA of the CDR3 is TGTGCCTGGAGTGTACAGGGGGCCTACGAGCAGTACTTC. Residues: CAWSVQGAYEQYF.

The genes are TRBV30 and TRBJ1-1, with a weak D call TRBD1 (5 bases). In germline, CDR1 is GTSNPN, CDR2 SVGIG (reference sequence). The CDR3 loop spans 14 amino acids. The V end was cut by 4 bases, the J end by 10 bases, with 22 bases between. CDR3 bases: TGTGCCTGGACGGAGCAATGGGGGACGGCGGGAGCTTTCTTT. Encoded protein: CAWTEQWGTAGAFF. Drawing the rest from reference TRBV30 and TRBJ1-1, the complete variable domain is SQTIHQWPATLVQPVGSPLSLECTVEGTSNPNLYWYRQAAGRGLQLLFYSVGIGQISSEVPQNLSASRPQDRQFILSSKKLLLSDSGFYLCAWTEQWGTAGAFFGQGTRLTVV.